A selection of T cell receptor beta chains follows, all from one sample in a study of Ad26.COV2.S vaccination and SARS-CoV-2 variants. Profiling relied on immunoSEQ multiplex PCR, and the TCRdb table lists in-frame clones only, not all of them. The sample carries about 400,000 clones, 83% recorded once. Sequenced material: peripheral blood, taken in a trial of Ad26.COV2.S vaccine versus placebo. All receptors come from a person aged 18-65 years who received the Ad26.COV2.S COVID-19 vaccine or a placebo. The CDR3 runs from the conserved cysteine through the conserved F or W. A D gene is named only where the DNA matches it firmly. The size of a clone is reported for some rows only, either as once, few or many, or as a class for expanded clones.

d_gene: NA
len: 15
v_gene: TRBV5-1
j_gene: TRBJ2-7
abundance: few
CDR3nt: TGCGCCAGCAGCTTGAGTATGGGTTTACGTCGAGAGCAGTACTTC
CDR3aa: CASSLSMGLRREQYF

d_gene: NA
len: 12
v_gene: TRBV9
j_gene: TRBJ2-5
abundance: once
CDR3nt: TGTGCCAGCAGCTTGGAAGGAGAGACCCAGTACTTC
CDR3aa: CASSLEGETQYF

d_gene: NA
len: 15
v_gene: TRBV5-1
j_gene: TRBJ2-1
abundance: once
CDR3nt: TGCGCCAGCAGCTTGGTGGATGGCTCCTACAATGAGCAGTTCTTC
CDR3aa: CASSLVDGSYNEQFF

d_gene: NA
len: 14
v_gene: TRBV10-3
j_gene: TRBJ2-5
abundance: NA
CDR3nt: TGTGCCATCAGTGAGGGGGCAGGGCCAGAGACCCAGTACTTC
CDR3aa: CAISEGAGPETQYF

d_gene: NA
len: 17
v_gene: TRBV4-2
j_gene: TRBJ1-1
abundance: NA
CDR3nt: TGTGCCAGCAGCCAAGATTTATGGGGGCGGGTTAACACTGAAGCTTTCTTT
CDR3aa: CASSQDLWGRVNTEAFF

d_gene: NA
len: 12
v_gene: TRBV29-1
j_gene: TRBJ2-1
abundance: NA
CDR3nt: TGCAGCCTCTCATCGGTCGAGCTAAGGCAGTTCTTC
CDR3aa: CSLSSVELRQFF

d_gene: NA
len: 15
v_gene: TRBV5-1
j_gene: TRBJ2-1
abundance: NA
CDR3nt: TGCGCCAGCAGCTTGAACGGGGGAGCCTACAATGAGCAGTTCTTC
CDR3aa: CASSLNGGAYNEQFF

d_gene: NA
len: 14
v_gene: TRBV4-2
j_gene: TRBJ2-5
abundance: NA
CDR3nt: TGTGCCAGCAGCGAAGGAGGACCGCCGGAGACCCAGTACTTC
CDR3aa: CASSEGGPPETQYF

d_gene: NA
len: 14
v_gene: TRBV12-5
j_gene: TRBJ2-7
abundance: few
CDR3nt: TGTGCTAGTGGCTGGTGGGGGACGACCTACGAGCAGTACTTC
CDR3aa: CASGWWGTTYEQYF

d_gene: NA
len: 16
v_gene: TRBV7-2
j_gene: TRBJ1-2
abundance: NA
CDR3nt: TGTGCCAGCAGGTCGGGGGCCCAACGCCTCAGTTATGGCTACACCTTC
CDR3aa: CASRSGAQRLSYGYTF

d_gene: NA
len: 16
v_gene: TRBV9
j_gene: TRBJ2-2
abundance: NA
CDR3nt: TGTGCCAGCAGCGTAGGATTGGGCACAATCACCGGGGAGCTGTTTTTT
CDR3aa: CASSVGLGTITGELFF

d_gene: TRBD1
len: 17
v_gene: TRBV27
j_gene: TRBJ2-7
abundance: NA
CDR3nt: TGTGCCAGCAGTATTGGCCCGGGTGGGACAGGGGACTACGAGCAGTACTTC
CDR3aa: CASSIGPGGTGDYEQYF

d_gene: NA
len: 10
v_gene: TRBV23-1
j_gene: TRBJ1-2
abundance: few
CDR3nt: TGCGCCAGCAGTCGAAGTGGCTACACCTTC
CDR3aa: CASSRSGYTF

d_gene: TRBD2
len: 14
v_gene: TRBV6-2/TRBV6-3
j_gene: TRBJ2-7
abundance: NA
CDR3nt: TGTGCCAGCAGTCGACTAGCGGGTACCTACGAGCAGTACTTC
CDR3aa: CASSRLAGTYEQYF

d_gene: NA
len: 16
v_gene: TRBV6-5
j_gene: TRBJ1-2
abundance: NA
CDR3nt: TGTGCCAGCAGTTACACCCAAACACACCGTAACTATGGCTACACCTTC
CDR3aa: CASSYTQTHRNYGYTF

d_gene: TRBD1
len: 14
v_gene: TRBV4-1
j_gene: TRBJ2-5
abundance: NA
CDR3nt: TGCGCCAGCAGCCAAGAATCCAGGGGGAAGACCCAGTACTTC
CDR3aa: CASSQESRGKTQYF

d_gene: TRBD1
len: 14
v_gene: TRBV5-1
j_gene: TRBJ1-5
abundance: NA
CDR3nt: TGCGCCAGCAGCTCGACAGGGGACAATCAGCCCCAGCATTTT
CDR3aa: CASSSTGDNQPQHF

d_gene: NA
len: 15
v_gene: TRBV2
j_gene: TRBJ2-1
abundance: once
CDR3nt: TGTGCCAGCGAGGGCACAGGTGACTCCTACAATGAGCAGTTCTTC
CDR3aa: CASEGTGDSYNEQFF

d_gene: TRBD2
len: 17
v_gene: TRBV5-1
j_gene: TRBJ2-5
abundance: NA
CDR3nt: TGCGCCAGCAGCCCCGGACTAGCGGGGGGGCTCGGGGAGACCCAGTACTTC
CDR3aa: CASSPGLAGGLGETQYF

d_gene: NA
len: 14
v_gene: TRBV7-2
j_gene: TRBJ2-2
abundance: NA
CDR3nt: TGTGCCAGCAGCCAGGCCCGAAACACCGGGGAGCTGTTTTTT
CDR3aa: CASSQARNTGELFF

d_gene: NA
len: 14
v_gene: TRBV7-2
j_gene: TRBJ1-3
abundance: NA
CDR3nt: TGTGCCAGCAGCTTAGCGGGGGGGCCAAACACCATATATTTT
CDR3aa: CASSLAGGPNTIYF

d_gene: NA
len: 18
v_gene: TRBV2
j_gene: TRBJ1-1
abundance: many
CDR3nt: TGTGCCAGCAGTTCTTGGTTACAAAGTGAAAGGGAAAACACTGAAGCTTTCTTT
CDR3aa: CASSSWLQSERENTEAFF

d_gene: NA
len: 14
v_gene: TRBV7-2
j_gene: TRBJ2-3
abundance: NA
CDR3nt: TGTGCCAGCAGCTGGAGGGGACCCAGTGATACGCAGTATTTT
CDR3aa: CASSWRGPSDTQYF

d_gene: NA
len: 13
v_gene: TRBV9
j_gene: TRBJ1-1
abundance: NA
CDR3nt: TGTGCCAGCAGCGTAGAACATCTGACTGAAGCTTTCTTT
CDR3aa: CASSVEHLTEAFF

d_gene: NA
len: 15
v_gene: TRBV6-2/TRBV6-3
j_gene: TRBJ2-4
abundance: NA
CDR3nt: TGTGCCAGCAGTACAGAGATCTTAGCCAAAAACATTCAGTACTTC
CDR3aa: CASSTEILAKNIQYF

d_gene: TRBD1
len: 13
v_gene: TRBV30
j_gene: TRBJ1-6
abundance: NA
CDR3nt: TGTGCCTGGGGGGAGGGGGCCCATTCACCCCTCCACTTT
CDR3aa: CAWGEGAHSPLHF

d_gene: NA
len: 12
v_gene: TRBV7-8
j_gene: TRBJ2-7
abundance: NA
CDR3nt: TGTGCCAGCAGCGTACAGGGCTACGAGCAGTACTTC
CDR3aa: CASSVQGYEQYF

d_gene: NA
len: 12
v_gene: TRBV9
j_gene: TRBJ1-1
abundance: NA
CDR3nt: TGTGCCAGCAGCGTACCAATGGGTGAAGCTTTCTTT
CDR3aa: CASSVPMGEAFF

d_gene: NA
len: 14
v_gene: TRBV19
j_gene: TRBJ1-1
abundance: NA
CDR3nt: TGTGCCAGTAGCCATGGGGACCGACAGACTGAAGCTTTCTTT
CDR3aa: CASSHGDRQTEAFF

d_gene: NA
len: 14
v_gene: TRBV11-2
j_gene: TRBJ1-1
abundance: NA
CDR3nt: TGTGCCAGCAGCATAGAGGGTTGGTTGACCGACGCTTTCTTT
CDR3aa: CASSIEGWLTDAFF

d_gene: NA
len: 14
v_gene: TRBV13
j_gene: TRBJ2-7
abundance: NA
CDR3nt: TGTGCCAGCCGTCGGGGCCGAAGGGGCTACGAGCAGTACTTC
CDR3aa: CASRRGRRGYEQYF

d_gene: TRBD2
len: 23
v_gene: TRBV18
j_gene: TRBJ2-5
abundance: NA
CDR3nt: TGTGCCAGCTCAGCACTATCGACCTCAAGAAACAAAGGACTAGCGGGTGGCCAAGAGACCCAGTACTTC
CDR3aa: CASSALSTSRNKGLAGGQETQYF

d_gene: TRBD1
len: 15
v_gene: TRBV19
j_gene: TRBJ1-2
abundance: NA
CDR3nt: TGTGCCAGTAGTATGGGGACAGGGGGAAACTATGGCTACACCTTC
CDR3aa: CASSMGTGGNYGYTF

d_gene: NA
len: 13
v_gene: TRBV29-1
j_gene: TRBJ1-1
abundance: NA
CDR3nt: TGCAGCGTTGTCCCTGGGACGAACACTGAAGCTTTCTTT
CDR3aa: CSVVPGTNTEAFF

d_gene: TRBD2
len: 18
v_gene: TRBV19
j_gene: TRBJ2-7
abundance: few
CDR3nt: TGTGCCAGTAGTATAGAATCCCTTCCGGGGGGGATGACCTACGAGCAGTACTTC
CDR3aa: CASSIESLPGGMTYEQYF

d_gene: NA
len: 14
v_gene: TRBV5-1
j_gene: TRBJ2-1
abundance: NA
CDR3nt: TGCGCCAGCAGCTTAGGTCCCGGTAACAATGAGCAGTTCTTC
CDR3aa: CASSLGPGNNEQFF

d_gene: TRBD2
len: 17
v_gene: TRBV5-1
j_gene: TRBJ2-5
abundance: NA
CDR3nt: TGCGCCAGCAGCTTGGCCGCAGCTAGCGGGAGTTTGAAGACCCAGTACTTC
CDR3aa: CASSLAAASGSLKTQYF

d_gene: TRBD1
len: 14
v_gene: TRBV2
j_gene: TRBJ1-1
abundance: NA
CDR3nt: TGTGCCAGCACCGACAGGGAAAAGAACACTGAAGCTTTCTTT
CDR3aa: CASTDREKNTEAFF

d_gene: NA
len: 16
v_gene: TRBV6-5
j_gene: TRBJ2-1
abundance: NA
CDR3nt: TGTGCCAGCAGTTACTACAGACTACAAGGGGACAATGAGCAGTTCTTC
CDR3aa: CASSYYRLQGDNEQFF

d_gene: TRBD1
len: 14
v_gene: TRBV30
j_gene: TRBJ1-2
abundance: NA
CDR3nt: TGTGCCAGAAGGGCTACCGGGACAGGGGTCGGCTACACCTTC
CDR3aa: CARRATGTGVGYTF

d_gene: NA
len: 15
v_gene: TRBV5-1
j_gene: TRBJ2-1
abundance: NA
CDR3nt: TGCGCCAGCAGCCCCGGGAGTGCAATTCCCAATGAGCAGTTCTTC
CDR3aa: CASSPGSAIPNEQFF

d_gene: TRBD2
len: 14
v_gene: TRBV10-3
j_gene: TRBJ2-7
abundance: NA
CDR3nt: TGTGCCATCAGTGCGGCAGCGGGAGCCTACGAGCAGTACTTC
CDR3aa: CAISAAAGAYEQYF

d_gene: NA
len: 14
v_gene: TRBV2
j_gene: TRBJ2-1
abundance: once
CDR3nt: TGTGCCAGCAGTGAGGAGGACTCGCACAATGAGCAGTTCTTC
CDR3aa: CASSEEDSHNEQFF

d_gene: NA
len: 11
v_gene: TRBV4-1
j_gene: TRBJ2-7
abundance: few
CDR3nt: TGCGCCAGCAGCCAAGGGTCTAGTCGATACTTC
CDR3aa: CASSQGSSRYF

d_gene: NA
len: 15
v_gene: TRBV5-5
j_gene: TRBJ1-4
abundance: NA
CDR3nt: TGTGCCAGCAGCTTCCGGGACCGTGTTAATGAAAAACTGTTTTTT
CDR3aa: CASSFRDRVNEKLFF

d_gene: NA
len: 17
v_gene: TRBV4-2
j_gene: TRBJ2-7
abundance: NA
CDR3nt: TGTGCCAGCAGCCAAGATCTGGCGGGAACCATGTCCTACGAGCAGTACTTC
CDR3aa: CASSQDLAGTMSYEQYF

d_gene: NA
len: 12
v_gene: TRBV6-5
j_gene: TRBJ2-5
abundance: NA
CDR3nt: TGTGCCAGCAGTAGGGGCGCAGAGACCCAGTACTTC
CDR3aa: CASSRGAETQYF

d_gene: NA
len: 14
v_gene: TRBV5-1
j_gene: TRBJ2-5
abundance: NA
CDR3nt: TGCGCCAGCAGCCCCTCGAAAGTGGGGGAGACCCAGTACTTC
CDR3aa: CASSPSKVGETQYF

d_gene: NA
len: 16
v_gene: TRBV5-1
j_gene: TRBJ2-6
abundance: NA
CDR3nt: TGCGCCAGCAGCTTGGGGTCAGGGTCAGGGGCCAACGTCCTGACTTTC
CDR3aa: CASSLGSGSGANVLTF

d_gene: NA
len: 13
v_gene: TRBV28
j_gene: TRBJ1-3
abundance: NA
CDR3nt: TGTGCCAGCGGCCGGGCAGCTGGAAACACCATATATTTT
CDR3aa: CASGRAAGNTIYF

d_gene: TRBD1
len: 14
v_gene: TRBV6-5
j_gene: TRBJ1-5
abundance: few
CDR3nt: TGTGCCAGAAAAGGACAGGGCGACAATCAGCCCCAGCATTTT
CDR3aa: CARKGQGDNQPQHF

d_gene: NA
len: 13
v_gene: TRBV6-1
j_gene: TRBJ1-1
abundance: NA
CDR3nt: TGTGCCAGCAGTGAGACCATGAACACTGAAGCTTTCTTT
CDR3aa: CASSETMNTEAFF